Following are 3 T cell receptor beta chains from one sample sequenced in a study of cytomegalovirus exposure and HLA in healthy donors. Primers: 60 Vbeta forward and 13 Jbeta reverse. Using immunoSEQ multiplex PCR, the repertoire was profiled, and TCRdb retains in-frame clones only, with some absent. This table holds about 200,000 clones, approximately 86% found once. Sequences were obtained from PBMCs. Receptor source: a woman between 18 and 29 years old in good health and CMV-seronegative.

This chain joins TRBV28 and TRBJ2-4; D might be TRBD1 (6 bases). CDR3 length: 13 amino acids. The V and J ends lost 2 bases and 5 bases respectively, with 7 bases between them. CDR1 and CDR2 (germline): MDHEN, SYDVKM. The CDR3 sequence is CASSLPGENIQYF. In DNA form, the CDR3 reads TGTGCCAGCAGTTTACCAGGGGAAAACATTCAGTACTTC.

This sequence joins TRBV4-1 and TRBJ1-1; 8 bases align to TRBD1. The CDR3 length is 13 residues. The germline V gene has CDR1 MGHRA and CDR2 YSYEKL. The trim removed 4 bases at V and 7 bases at J, leaving 5 bases unmatched. The CDR3 here is CASSPGGMIEAFF. The DNA of the CDR3 is TGCGCCAGCAGCCCAGGGGGCATGATTGAAGCTTTCTTT.

This rearrangement joins TRBV7-6 to TRBJ2-1; 9 bases agree with TRBD2. The CDR3 has 17 residues. Germline CDR1 is SGHVS and CDR2 is FNYEAQ. The ends lost 0 bases at V and 4 bases at J; junction bases unmatched: 7. In DNA form, the CDR3 reads TGTGCCAGCAGCTTAGCGTGGGGTAGCGGGGGATACAATGAGCAGTTCTTC. This gives the protein CASSLAWGSGGYNEQFF.